These 29 T cell receptor beta chains share one sample of origin, sequenced in a study of cytomegalovirus exposure and HLA in healthy donors. The assay was immunoSEQ multiplex PCR, and TCRdb's table has in-frame clones only and misses some. Of around 140,000 clones listed, 87% are singletons. Sequenced: PBMCs. The receptors shown here come from a man younger than 30 in good health and CMV-seropositive.

This clone occurred a few times. The rearrangement uses TRBV19 and TRBJ2-1, with TRBD1 identical over 7 bases. Looked up from germline, CDR1 is LNHDA and CDR2 is SQIVND (reference sequence). This CDR3 comprises 14 residues. The V segment lost 5 bases and the J segment 0 bases; nucleotides outside the gene matches: 1. The CDR3 DNA follows: TGTGCCAGTAGTGGGACAGTCTCCTACAATGAGCAGTTCTTC. The encoded protein is CASSGTVSYNEQFF.

This chain's CDR3 is CASSPRDGSSYEQYF. CDR3 coding DNA: TGTGCCAGCAGCCCCCGGGACGGGAGCTCCTACGAGCAGTACTTC. This chain uses TRBV9 with TRBJ2-7; D perhaps matches TRBD2 (6 bases). The CDR3 covers 15 residues. Between the trimmed V and J ends, which lost 4 bases and 0 bases, there was a span of 14 bases. Per the germline V gene, CDR1 is SGDLS and CDR2 is YYNGEE.

The table lists this clone with a count of one. This chain joins TRBV14 and TRBJ1-6; tentative D call: TRBD1 (5 bases). The CDR3 runs to 14 residues. Trimming cost V 4 bases and J 6 bases, with 10 bases left between them. Germline V lookup: CDR1 SGHDN, CDR2 FVKESK. For the CDR3, the DNA is TGTGCCAGCAGCCGCAGGGTCGGTAATTCACCCCTCCACTTT. Its translation: CASSRRVGNSPLHF.

This sequence joins TRBV5-1 and TRBJ2-7; possibly TRBD1 for D (6 bases). The CDR3 has 17 amino acids. The V end lost 4 bases, the J end lost 3 bases, and 23 bases lay between the germline ends. Germline loops: CDR1 SGHRS, CDR2 YFSETQ. CDR3 in amino acids: CASSAPTGPSGGYEQYF. Written as DNA, the CDR3 is TGCGCCAGCAGCGCACCCACAGGGCCGAGTGGGGGCTACGAGCAGTACTTC. The full variable domain, in which reference TRBV5-1 and TRBJ2-7 provide the parts outside the CDR3, is KAGVTQTPRYLIKTRGQQVTLSCSPISGHRSVSWYQQTPGQGLQFLFEYFSETQRNKGNFPGRFSGRQFSNSRSEMNVSTLELGDSALYLCASSAPTGPSGGYEQYFGPGTRLTVT.

The CDR3 bases are TGTGCCAGCAGCCGTAACAGGGGGCTCTACGAGCAGTACTTC. Encoded protein: CASSRNRGLYEQYF. This chain connects TRBV13 to TRBJ2-7, with TRBD1 matching over 9 bases. V lost 5 bases to trimming and J lost 3 bases; unmatched junction nucleotides: 5. Germline V lookup: CDR1 PRHDT, CDR2 FYEKMQ (reference sequence). This CDR3 is 14 amino acids long.

This sequence joins TRBV7-9 and TRBJ2-1; D is perhaps TRBD1 (6 bases). The CDR3 contains 14 residues. Per the germline V gene, CDR1 is SEHNR and CDR2 is FQNEAQ (reference sequence). Deletions cut 11 bases from V and 1 base from J, with 15 bases between. This CDR3 is CAGRQDTSYNEQFF. CDR3 sequence (DNA): TGTGCCGGGCGACAGGACACATCCTACAATGAGCAGTTCTTC.

V is TRBV19 and J is TRBJ2-5, with TRBD2 matching 9 bases. The CDR3 has 15 residues. Germline V gives CDR1 LNHDA, CDR2 SQIVND (reference sequence). With 4 bases clipped from V and 5 bases from J, the junction kept 8 bases outside the gene matches. CDR3 nucleotides: TGTGCCAGTAGTAGGACGGGACTAGCCTGGGAGACCCAGTACTTC. Amino acid sequence: CASSRTGLAWETQYF.

The chain uses TRBV7-9 and TRBJ2-7; a weak D match, TRBD1 (5 bases). The CDR3 loop spans 13 amino acids. From germline, CDR1 is SEHNR and CDR2 FQNEAQ (reference sequence). V lost 2 bases and J lost 4, with 9 bases in between. CDR3 residues: CASSLKGAYEQYF. The CDR3 DNA follows: TGTGCCAGCAGCTTAAAAGGGGCATACGAGCAGTACTTC.

The genes are TRBV4-1 and TRBJ1-3, with D maybe TRBD1 (5 bases). This CDR3 comprises 16 residues. Deletions cut 1 base from V and 0 bases from J, with 10 bases between. Germline V gene lookup returns CDR1 MGHRA and CDR2 YSYEKL. The CDR3 loop reads CASSQVTGVSGNTIYF. The CDR3 coding sequence is TGCGCCAGCAGCCAAGTAACAGGAGTCTCTGGAAACACCATATATTTT.

This clone was seen only a few times. The V and J genes are TRBV6-5 and TRBJ2-3; 12 bases fit TRBD1. Germline V CDR1 and CDR2: MNHEY, SVGAGI. CDR3 length equals 15 residues. With V trimmed by 4 bases and J by 4 bases, 3 bases remained unmatched. CDR3 nucleotide sequence: TGTGCCAGCAGTTTCGGGACAGGGGGCGCAGATACGCAGTATTTT. Translation gives CASSFGTGGADTQYF.

The rearrangement joins TRBV5-1 to TRBJ2-2, with D unresolved. The germline V gene encodes CDR1 SGHRS and CDR2 YFSETQ. Between the trimmed V and J ends, which lost 4 bases and 4 bases, there was a span of 8 bases. The CDR3 consists of 13 residues. This chain's CDR3 is CASSNELTGELFF. DNA of the CDR3: TGCGCCAGCAGCAACGAACTCACCGGGGAGCTGTTTTTT.

The V and J genes are TRBV4-1 and TRBJ1-2; D is unclear. V shed 0 bases and J shed 0 bases, with 8 bases lying between them. Germline values: CDR1 MGHRA, CDR2 YSYEKL. CDR3 length: 15 residues. The CDR3 loop reads CASSQEASANYGYTF. CDR3 DNA: TGCGCCAGCAGCCAAGAAGCCTCGGCTAACTATGGCTACACCTTC.

A single count supports this clone. The chain is built from TRBV6-6 and TRBJ1-6; a weak D match, TRBD1 (5 bases). There are 16 residues in the CDR3. The germline gives CDR1 MNHNY, CDR2 SVGAGI (reference sequence). The V end lost 2 bases, the J end lost 7 bases, and 15 bases lay between the germline ends. CDR3: CASSYVVVGGNSPLHF. Written as DNA, the CDR3 is TGTGCCAGCAGTTACGTCGTCGTTGGGGGGAATTCACCCCTCCACTTT.

Notes on this clone: This CDR3 is also generated by other DNA sequences in the sample. The CDR3 nucleotides are TGCGCCAGCAGCCCGACAGGGGACTATGGCTACACCTTC. Its translation is CASSPTGDYGYTF. The chain recombines TRBV5-1 with TRBJ1-2; 8 bases are shared with TRBD1. CDR1 and CDR2 (germline): SGHRS, YFSETQ. After removal of 4 bases from V and 3 bases from J, the junction contained 2 bases not matched to a gene. The CDR3 totals 13 residues.

This clone came up once. V gene TRBV2 combines with J gene TRBJ1-6, with D perhaps TRBD1 (5 bases). V was clipped by 5 bases and J by 0 bases, with 14 bases between them. This CDR3 has 17 amino acids. Per germline, CDR1 SNHLY and CDR2 FYNNEI. CDR3 sequence: CASSLGHPSSYNSPLHF. CDR3 in DNA: TGTGCCAGCAGTTTAGGACACCCGAGCTCCTATAATTCACCCCTCCACTTT.

The chain carries TRBV5-6 and TRBJ1-2; 7 bases map to TRBD1. The ends lost 4 bases at V and 3 bases at J; junction bases unmatched: 12. This CDR3 region has 16 residues. Germline V lookup: CDR1 SGHDT, CDR2 YYEEEE. The DNA of the CDR3 is TGTGCCAGCAGCCTTTTTACGCAGGGGGGATACTATGGCTACACCTTC. This encodes CASSLFTQGGYYGYTF.

The rearrangement joins TRBV15 to TRBJ2-1; D not resolved. Germline V CDR1 and CDR2: LNHNV, YYDKDF (reference sequence). CDR3 length: 15 residues. V lost 0 bases, J lost 6 bases, and 12 bases lay in between. CDR3 in amino acids: CATSRDSFSVNEQFF. The CDR3 DNA sequence: TGTGCCACCAGCAGAGATAGCTTTTCCGTCAATGAGCAGTTCTTC.

The rearrangement uses TRBV9 and TRBJ2-3; D perhaps matches TRBD2 (6 bases). V shed 0 bases and J shed 0 bases, with 8 bases lying between them. This CDR3 is 15 amino acids long. Germline V gene sequence: CDR1 SGDLS, CDR2 YYNGEE. CDR3 in DNA: TGTGCCAGCAGCGTAGTGGCGGGGAGCACAGATACGCAGTATTTT. Its translation is CASSVVAGSTDTQYF.

This rearrangement joins TRBV7-9 to TRBJ2-1, with 7 bases identical to TRBD1. CDR3 size: 15 residues. V shed 5 bases and J 7 bases; nucleotides not matched to a gene: 11. The germline CDR1 and CDR2 sequences are SEHNR and FQNEAQ (reference sequence). DNA of the CDR3: TGTGCCAGCAGCCCACAGGGGTCCCTAGGGAATGAGCAGTTCTTC. It translates to CASSPQGSLGNEQFF.

The chain is built from TRBV27 and TRBJ2-1, with unresolved D. The CDR3 spans 16 residues. Between the trimmed V and J ends, which lost 3 bases and 0 bases, there was a span of 12 bases. Germline V gene data show CDR1 as MNHEY and CDR2 as SMNVEV (reference sequence). CDR3 DNA: TGTGCCAGCAGTTTCTCCACCCGTAGCTCCTACAATGAGCAGTTCTTC. The encoded protein is CASSFSTRSSYNEQFF.

The V gene is TRBV30, the J gene TRBJ1-4; the D gene is possibly TRBD1 (5 bases). The germline V gene has CDR1 GTSNPN and CDR2 SVGIG (reference sequence). CDR3 length: 13 amino acids. V was pared by 5 bases and J by 8 bases, with 15 bases between. The CDR3 coding sequence is TGTGCCTGGGGGGGGACCCTAGGGGAAAAACTGTTTTTT. The encoded protein is CAWGGTLGEKLFF. The full variable domain, with the rest looked up from reference TRBV30 and TRBJ1-4, is SQTIHQWPATLVQPVGSPLSLECTVEGTSNPNLYWYRQAAGRGLQLLFYSVGIGQISSEVPQNLSASRPQDRQFILSSKKLLLSDSGFYLCAWGGTLGEKLFFGSGTQLSVL.

The CDR3 reads CASSRRTGGGYTF. The CDR3 DNA sequence: TGTGCCAGCAGTAGAAGGACAGGGGGTGGCTACACCTTC. The V call is TRBV25-1, the J call TRBJ1-2; TRBD1 agrees at 10 bases. Germline assignment: CDR1 MGHDK and CDR2 SYGVNS. The CDR3 contains 13 residues. With 5 bases clipped from V and 7 bases from J, the junction kept 4 bases outside the gene matches.

The V gene is TRBV2, the J gene TRBJ2-5; tentative D call: TRBD1 (6 bases). V gave up 5 bases and J gave up 4 bases, with 14 bases separating them. CDR1 SNHLY and CDR2 FYNNEI come from the germline V gene. There are 14 residues in the CDR3. The CDR3: CASSYLGGGETQYF. CDR3 nucleotide sequence: TGTGCCAGCAGTTATCTTGGGGGCGGAGAGACCCAGTACTTC.

The V and J genes are TRBV10-3 and TRBJ1-2; 8 nucleotides line up with TRBD1. From germline, CDR1 is ENHRY and CDR2 SYGVKD. The trim removed 1 base at V and 4 bases at J, leaving 5 bases unmatched. The CDR3 contains 15 residues. The CDR3: CAISEFGGQAYGYTF. The CDR3 DNA reads TGTGCCATCAGTGAGTTCGGGGGACAGGCCTATGGCTACACCTTC.

This sequence joins TRBV27 and TRBJ2-2; 12 bases agree with TRBD2. This CDR3 is 18 amino acids long. With V trimmed by 4 bases and J by 7 bases, 13 bases remained unmatched. Germline CDR1 reads MNHEY; CDR2 reads SMNVEV (reference sequence). Here the CDR3 DNA reads TGTGCCAGCAGTTCCCCTAAATGGACTAGCGGGGAGGGCGGGGAGCTGTTTTTT. This codes for CASSSPKWTSGEGGELFF.

The CDR3 loop is CASSPNSYEQYF. DNA for the CDR3: TGTGCCAGCAGCCCCAACTCCTACGAGCAGTACTTC. The rearrangement uses TRBV2 and TRBJ2-7; D unclear. The V and J ends lost 6 bases and 0 bases respectively, with 6 bases between them. The germline V gene has CDR1 SNHLY and CDR2 FYNNEI. The CDR3 runs 12 residues.

The V call is TRBV5-1, the J call TRBJ1-1, with TRBD1 identical over 9 bases. V lost 3 bases to trimming and J lost 9 bases; unmatched junction nucleotides: 9. The CDR3 sequence is 14 residues long. The germline V gene has CDR1 SGHRS and CDR2 YFSETQ. The CDR3, as DNA: TGCGCCAGCAGCTGGGCAACGGACAGGGGAAAAGCTTTCTTT. It translates to CASSWATDRGKAFF.

This sequence joins TRBV30 and TRBJ2-2; tentatively, D is TRBD1 (6 bases). The V end was cut by 4 bases, the J end by 3 bases, with 21 bases between. Per the germline V gene, CDR1 is GTSNPN and CDR2 is SVGIG (reference sequence). The CDR3 totals 17 residues. CDR3 loop: CAWKTQGPTRDTGELFF. In DNA, the CDR3 is TGTGCCTGGAAAACGCAGGGGCCAACGCGAGACACCGGGGAGCTGTTTTTT.

The rearrangement links TRBV7-8 to TRBJ2-7; TRBD2 agrees at 10 bases. Unmatched junction bases numbered 4, after V lost 4 bases and J lost 4 bases. The CDR3 extends over 14 amino acids. Germline CDR1 and CDR2: SGHVS and FQNEAQ. The CDR3 region is CASSSAGGLYEQYF. The CDR3 DNA reads TGTGCCAGCAGCTCAGCGGGGGGGCTTTACGAGCAGTACTTC.